This paragraph reports one T cell receptor beta chain. What it recognizes is unknown. An equimolar mix of two oligonucleotides served as the beta constant-region primer for TRBC1 and TRBC2. TCRdb fed the UMI-ligation and nested PCR reads into MiXCR, producing one record per CDR3 protein. The sample carries 130,000 to 150,000 distinct CDR3 sequences, about 17% recorded once. The record originates from a study of naive and memory T cell subsets. From germline, CDR1 is SNHLY and CDR2 FYNNEI. The CDR3 totals 18 residues. The ends lost 6 bases at V and 2 bases at J; junction bases unmatched: 9. Findings and caveats of the study: Especially in CD8 cells, naive repertoires contained a few larger clonotypes, possibly CD45RA-re-expressing memory cells. Naive and memory repertoire findings lacked a ground truth for validation.

Sequencing was performed on naive CD4+ T cells from blood. The clonotype originates from a human donor in good health. This rearrangement joins TRBV2 to TRBJ2-1; TRBD2 agrees at 14 bases. In nucleotides, the CDR3 is TGTGCCAGCAGCGGGACTAGCGGGAGACCCACAACCTACAATGAGCAGTTCTTC. Translating it yields CASSGTSGRPTTYNEQFF.